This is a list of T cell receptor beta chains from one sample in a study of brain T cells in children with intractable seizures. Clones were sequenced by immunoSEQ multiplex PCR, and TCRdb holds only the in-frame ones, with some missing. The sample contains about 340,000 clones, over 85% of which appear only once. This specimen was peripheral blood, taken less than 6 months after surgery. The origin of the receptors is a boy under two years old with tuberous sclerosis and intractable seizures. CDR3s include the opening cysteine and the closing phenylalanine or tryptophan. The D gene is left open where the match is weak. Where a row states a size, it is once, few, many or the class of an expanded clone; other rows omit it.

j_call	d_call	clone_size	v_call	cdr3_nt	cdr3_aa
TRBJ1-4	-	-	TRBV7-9	TGTGCCAGCAGCTTTGTCAGCCTAAATGAAAAACTGTTTTTT	CASSFVSLNEKLFF
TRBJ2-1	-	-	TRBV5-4	TGTGCCAGCAGGTCCGGCTCCGCGGATGATGAGCAGTTCTTC	CASRSGSADDEQFF
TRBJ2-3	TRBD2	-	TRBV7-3	TGTGCCAGCAGCCTCATTAGCGGGAGTAGGACAGATACGCAGTATTTT	CASSLISGSRTDTQYF
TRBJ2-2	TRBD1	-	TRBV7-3	TGTGCCAGCAGCAAAAAGGGGACAGGGTCCACCGGGGAGCTGTTTTTT	CASSKKGTGSTGELFF
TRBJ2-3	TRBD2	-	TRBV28	TGTGCCAGCAGATTAGCGGGAGGGCCATCTTATACGCAGTATTTT	CASRLAGGPSYTQYF
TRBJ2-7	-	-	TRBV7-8	TGTGCCAGCAGCTCTGACGGTATAGGCTACGAGCAGTACTTC	CASSSDGIGYEQYF
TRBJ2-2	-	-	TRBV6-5	TGTGCCTCGTCACGGGAGTACACCGGGGAGCTGTTTTTT	CASSREYTGELFF
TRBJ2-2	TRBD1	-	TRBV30	TGTGCCTGGACCGGGACAGGGAACACCGGGGAGCTGTTTTTT	CAWTGTGNTGELFF
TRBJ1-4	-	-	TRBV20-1	TGCAGTGCTAGTGGCAGAGGGGCAACTAATGAAAAACTGTTTTTT	CSASGRGATNEKLFF
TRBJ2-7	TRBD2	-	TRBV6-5	TGTGCCAGCAGAGGGACTAGCGGCGCCTACGAGCAGTACTTC	CASRGTSGAYEQYF
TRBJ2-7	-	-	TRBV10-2	TGCGCCAGCAGTGACTATGTGGGGGCCGTAGGGAAAGGGGCCAAAGTCTACGAGCAGTACTTC	CASSDYVGAVGKGAKVYEQYF
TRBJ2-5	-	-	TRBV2	TGTGCCAGCAGTATTTACGCGGGGGCGAGGGGAGAGACCCAGTACTTC	CASSIYAGARGETQYF
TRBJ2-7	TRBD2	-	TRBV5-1	TGCGCCAGCAGCTTGGCCTCTAGCGGGGGTGTAACCTACGAGCAGTACTTC	CASSLASSGGVTYEQYF
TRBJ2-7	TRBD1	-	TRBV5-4	TGTGCCAGCAGCCAGGACAGGAAAGGCAACGAGCAGTACTTC	CASSQDRKGNEQYF
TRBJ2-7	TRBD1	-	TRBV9	TGTGCCAGCAGCGCAAGGGACAGTGGATACGAGCAGTACTTC	CASSARDSGYEQYF
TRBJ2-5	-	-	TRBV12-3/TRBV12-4	TGTGCCAGCACCCTGGGACAACGAGAGACCCAGTACTTC	CASTLGQRETQYF
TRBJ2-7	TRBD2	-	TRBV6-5	TGTGCCAGCAGTTACCGGACTAGCGCCTACGAGCAGTACTTC	CASSYRTSAYEQYF
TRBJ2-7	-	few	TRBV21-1	TGTGCCAGCAGCAAAGGGGACAGGGGCAGAAACGAGCAGTACTTC	CASSKGDRGRNEQYF
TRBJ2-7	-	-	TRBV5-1	TGCGCCAGCAGCTTGGAGGGCGGCGGCTACGAGCAGTACTTC	CASSLEGGGYEQYF
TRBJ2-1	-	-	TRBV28	TGTGCCAGCAGTCTGACTAGGCCCGTCGGGAATGAGCAGTTCTTC	CASSLTRPVGNEQFF
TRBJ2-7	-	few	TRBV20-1	TGCAGTGCTAGTGGGGACTCCTACGAGCAGTACTTC	CSASGDSYEQYF
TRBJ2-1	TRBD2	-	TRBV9	TGTGCCAGCAGCACCGTACTAGCGGCCAATGAGCAGTTCTTC	CASSTVLAANEQFF
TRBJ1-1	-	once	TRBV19	TGTGCCAGTAGTTTCCAGGGAAACACTGAAGCTTTCTTT	CASSFQGNTEAFF
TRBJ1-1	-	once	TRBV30	TGTGCCTGGAGTAGGAACGGGGAAGCTTTCTTT	CAWSRNGEAFF
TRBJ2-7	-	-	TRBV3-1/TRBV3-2	TGTGCCAGCGGTTACCATACTAGCTACGAGCAGTACTTC	CASGYHTSYEQYF
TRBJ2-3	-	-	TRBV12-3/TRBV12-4	TGTGCCAGCAGTTCCAGGGTTACAGATACGCAGTATTTT	CASSSRVTDTQYF
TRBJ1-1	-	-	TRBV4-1	TGCGCCAGCAGCCCCACAGGGACCACTGAAGCTTTCTTT	CASSPTGTTEAFF
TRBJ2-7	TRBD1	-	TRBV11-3	TGTGCCAGCAGCTTAGGGGGACAGAGCTCCTACGAGCAGTACTTC	CASSLGGQSSYEQYF
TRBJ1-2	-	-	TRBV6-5	TGTGCCAGCAGCCCACGGGGGAACTATGGCTACACCTTC	CASSPRGNYGYTF
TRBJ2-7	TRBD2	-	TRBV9	TGTGCCAGCAGCGTGGGGGCGGGAGGGACTCTCGAGCAGTACTTC	CASSVGAGGTLEQYF
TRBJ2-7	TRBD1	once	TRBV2	TGTGCCAGCAGCCTTGGGGACAGGGGGCATGGCGAGCAGTACTTC	CASSLGDRGHGEQYF
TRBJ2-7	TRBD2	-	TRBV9	TGTGCCAGCAGCTCCCCTGTGGGTATGCTAGCGGGAGGTCCCTACGAGCAGTACTTC	CASSSPVGMLAGGPYEQYF
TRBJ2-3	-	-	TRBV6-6	TGTGCCAGCAGTTCACACTGGTCTAGCACAGATACGCAGTATTTT	CASSSHWSSTDTQYF
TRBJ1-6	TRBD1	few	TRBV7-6	TGTGCCAGCAGGTCCGGGACAGGGCTTTCACCCCTCCACTTT	CASRSGTGLSPLHF
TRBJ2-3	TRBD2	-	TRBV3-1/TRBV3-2	TGTGCCAGCAGCCAAGTTGGAGGGAGGGCCACAGATACGCAGTATTTT	CASSQVGGRATDTQYF
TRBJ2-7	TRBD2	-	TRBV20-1	TGCAGTGCTAGTTGGCCGGGGGGAATCTCCTACGAGCAGTACTTC	CSASWPGGISYEQYF
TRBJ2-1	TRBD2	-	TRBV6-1	TGTGCCAGCAGTGGCCGGCGGAGCGGGAGCGGGGCAAGTGAGCAGTTCTTC	CASSGRRSGSGASEQFF
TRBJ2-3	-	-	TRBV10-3	TGTGCCATCAGTGAGTCTTTCGGGGGAGATACGCAGTATTTT	CAISESFGGDTQYF
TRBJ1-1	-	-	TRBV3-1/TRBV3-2	TGTGCCAGCAGCCAAGCTTCTGAAGCTTTCTTT	CASSQASEAFF
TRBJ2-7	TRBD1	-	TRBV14	TGTGCCAGCAGCCCCCGGGACAGGAATTCCTACGAGCAGTACTTC	CASSPRDRNSYEQYF
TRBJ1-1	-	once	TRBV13	TGTGCCAGCAGCTTATACAGTCTGAGGGGTATGAACACTGAAGCTTTCTTT	CASSLYSLRGMNTEAFF
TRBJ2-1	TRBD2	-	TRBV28	TGTGCCAGCAGTATCCCACGGACTAGCGGGATGTACAATGAGCAGTTCTTC	CASSIPRTSGMYNEQFF
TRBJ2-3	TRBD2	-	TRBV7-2	TGTGCCAGCAGCGTAGGACTAGCGGGCACAGATACGCAGTATTTT	CASSVGLAGTDTQYF
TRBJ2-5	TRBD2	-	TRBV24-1	TGTGCCACCAGTGATTCCACGACTAGCGGACAAGAGACCCAGTACTTC	CATSDSTTSGQETQYF
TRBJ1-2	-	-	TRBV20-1	TGCAGTGCTAGTGGCAGCCGGGGCGACTATGGCTACACCTTC	CSASGSRGDYGYTF
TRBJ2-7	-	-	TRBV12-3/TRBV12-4	TGTGCCAGCAGTTGGGACGGAGCCTACGAGCAGTACTTC	CASSWDGAYEQYF
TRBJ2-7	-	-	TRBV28	TGTGCCAGCAGGGAAACAGGGTCCCCAACCTACGAGCAGTACTTC	CASRETGSPTYEQYF
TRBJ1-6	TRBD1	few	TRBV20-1	TGCAGTGCTAGTGATGACAGGGACAATTCACCCCTCCACTTT	CSASDDRDNSPLHF
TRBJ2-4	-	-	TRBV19	TGTGCCAGTAGTATTTGGGGCCCCGCCAAAAACATTCAGTACTTC	CASSIWGPAKNIQYF
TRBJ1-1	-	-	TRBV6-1	TGTGCCAGCAGTGATGGCTTTGGGGCTTTCTTT	CASSDGFGAFF
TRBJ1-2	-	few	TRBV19	TGTGCCTGCGGGGACTATGGCTACACCTTC	CACGDYGYTF
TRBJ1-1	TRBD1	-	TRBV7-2	TGTGCCAGCAGCTCAAGACAGGGGAATGAAGCTTTCTTT	CASSSRQGNEAFF
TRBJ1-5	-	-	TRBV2	TGTGCCAGCACCGAGAGGGGTGGCAATCAGCCCCAGCATTTT	CASTERGGNQPQHF
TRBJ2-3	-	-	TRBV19	TGTGCCAGTGGTTGGGGAGTTAGCACAGATACGCAGTATTTT	CASGWGVSTDTQYF
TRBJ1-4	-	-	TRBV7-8	TGTGCCAGCAGCCCGCGTTCGGGTACTAATGAAAAACTGTTTTTT	CASSPRSGTNEKLFF
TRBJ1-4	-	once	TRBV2	TGTGCCAGCAGTGGACAGAAACCATTCCTTGCAACTAATGAAAAACTGTTTTTT	CASSGQKPFLATNEKLFF
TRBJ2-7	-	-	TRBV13	TGTGCCAGCAGTCTACCCAGTCGCAGTACCACCTACGAGCAGTACTTC	CASSLPSRSTTYEQYF
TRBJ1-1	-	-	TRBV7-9	TGTGCCAGCGGAGCGGACATGAACACTGAAGCTTTCTTT	CASGADMNTEAFF